A selection of T cell receptor beta chains follows, all from one sample in a study of CD8 T cells in ankylosing spondylitis. TCRdb fed the 5' RACE reads into MiXCR, producing one record per CDR3 protein. The data show fewer than 150,000 distinct CDR3 sequences, about 6.7% seen once. The sequenced sample was blood, either unsorted or a sorted T cell fraction (not recorded which). The receptors derive from a female donor with ankylosing spondylitis or in good health (not recorded which). CDR3s include the opening cysteine and the closing phenylalanine or tryptophan. A D gene is named only where the DNA matches it firmly. The size of a clone is reported for some rows only, either as once, few or many, or as a class for expanded clones.

abundance	v_gene	j_gene	d_gene	CDR3nt	CDR3aa
many	TRBV20-1	TRBJ1-2	TRBD1	TGCAGTGCTTCACAGGGGCATAACTATGGCTACACCTTC	CSASQGHNYGYTF
many	TRBV28	TRBJ1-2	.	TGTGCCAGCAGTAGGGGAGATGGCTACACCTTC	CASSRGDGYTF
many	TRBV7-2	TRBJ2-7	.	TGTGCCAGCAGCCTTCCAGGATCCGGGGCCTACGAGCAGTACTTC	CASSLPGSGAYEQYF
many	TRBV2	TRBJ2-7	.	TGTGCCAGCAGCGATCGTATGGGGACCGAGCAGTACTTC	CASSDRMGTEQYF
many	TRBV24-1	TRBJ2-7	.	TGTGCCACCAGTGACGGTAGCAACGAGCAGTACTTC	CATSDGSNEQYF
many	TRBV18	TRBJ2-7	TRBD1	TGTGCCAGCTCGAAACCGGACAGGGTCGGGTACTTC	CASSKPDRVGYF
many	TRBV4-1	TRBJ1-3	.	TGCGCCAGCAGCCAACCGTCAGGACAGACTGTCTTATCTGGAAACACCATATATTTT	CASSQPSGQTVLSGNTIYF
many	TRBV12-3/TRBV12-4	TRBJ2-1	.	TGTGCCACCCGCGGGAATGAGCAGTTCTTC	CATRGNEQFF
.	TRBV10-3	TRBJ2-3	.	TGTGTCACCCGAGGGGGTGGGAGCACAGATACGCAGTATTTT	CVTRGGGSTDTQYF
many	TRBV20-1	TRBJ1-4	.	TGCAGTGTGCAGGGATTAAATGAAAAACTGTTTTTT	CSVQGLNEKLFF
many	TRBV5-1	TRBJ1-1	.	TGCGCCAGCAGCTTGGACCCCGGGACCCCAAAAGGAGCTTTCTTT	CASSLDPGTPKGAFF
many	TRBV7-3	TRBJ2-3	.	TGTGCCAGCAGCTTAATGGCAGGCACCACAGATACGCAGTATTTT	CASSLMAGTTDTQYF
many	TRBV5-1	TRBJ2-3	TRBD1	TGCGCCAGCAGCTTGGTCGGGGACCAGGGGGCAGATACGCAGTATTTT	CASSLVGDQGADTQYF
many	TRBV4-2	TRBJ2-1	.	TGTGCCAGCAGCCCCGATGAGACCTTTTCCTACAATGAGCAGTTCTTC	CASSPDETFSYNEQFF
many	TRBV6-5	TRBJ1-3	.	TGTGCCAGCAGTTCGGACAGTTTCTCTGGAAACACCATATATTTT	CASSSDSFSGNTIYF
many	TRBV28	TRBJ2-5	.	TGTGCCAGCTACAAAGCCGGTAGGGTGGAGACCCAGTACTTC	CASYKAGRVETQYF
many	TRBV7-6	TRBJ2-7	.	TGTGCCAGCAGCCTGTCCCGAAGGACCTACGAGCAGTACTTC	CASSLSRRTYEQYF
many	TRBV4-1	TRBJ2-2	.	TGCGCCAGCAGCGACCAGGGTACCGGGGAGCTGTTTTTT	CASSDQGTGELFF
many	TRBV6-1	TRBJ1-1	.	TGTGCCAGCAGCGCGAACCTGATGAACACTGAAGCTTTCTTT	CASSANLMNTEAFF
few	TRBV19	TRBJ2-6	.	TGTGCCAGTAATCGCCAGGGCACCGCTGGGGCCAACGTCCTGACTTTC	CASNRQGTAGANVLTF
few	TRBV7-3	TRBJ1-6	.	TGTGCCAGCAGCTTAAATCCAGGTGCAGTATCACCCCTCCACTTT	CASSLNPGAVSPLHF
many	TRBV20-1	TRBJ1-3	.	TGCAGTGCTAGAGCGACGGACTCCCGTAACACCATATATTTT	CSARATDSRNTIYF
many	TRBV12-3/TRBV12-4	TRBJ1-2	.	TGTGCCAGCCAGGGTGTTGAGGGCTACACCTTC	CASQGVEGYTF
many	TRBV28	TRBJ2-1	.	TGTGCCAGCAGTTCACCCTCAGTTACTGAGCAGTTCTTC	CASSSPSVTEQFF
.	TRBV19	TRBJ1-1	TRBD1	TGTGCCAGTAGTATATATGGCAGGGGGCGCGGGAACACTGAAGCTTTCTTT	CASSIYGRGRGNTEAFF
many	TRBV6-1	TRBJ2-7	.	TGTGCCACCACGGAGCCCTACGAGCAGTACTTC	CATTEPYEQYF
.	TRBV12-3/TRBV12-4	TRBJ1-2	.	TGTGCCAGCAGTTTTTTATCAGGGCAAGGTGGCTACACCTTC	CASSFLSGQGGYTF
many	TRBV20-1	TRBJ2-3	.	TGCAGTGGCACCCGCGTGGATACGCAGTATTTT	CSGTRVDTQYF
many	TRBV11-2	TRBJ2-2	TRBD1	TGTGCCAGCCGACATCCGGGACAGTCGGACGGGGAGCTGTTTTTT	CASRHPGQSDGELFF
many	TRBV10-2	TRBJ1-2	.	TGCGCCAGCAGTGAGATGGGGGCAGGCTATGGCTACACCTTC	CASSEMGAGYGYTF
many	TRBV12-3/TRBV12-4	TRBJ1-2	.	TGTGCCAGCAGTTTGTCGGGGCGGGGTGGCTACACCTTC	CASSLSGRGGYTF
many	TRBV4-1	TRBJ2-4	TRBD1	TGCGCCAGCAGCCAAGAGGGGGGCGGACAGGGGTCAGCCAAAAACATTCAGTACTTC	CASSQEGGGQGSAKNIQYF
many	TRBV20-1	TRBJ2-1	.	TGCAGTGCTAGAAGGCTGCGGAGCTCCTACAATGAGCAGTTCTTC	CSARRLRSSYNEQFF
many	TRBV12-3/TRBV12-4	TRBJ2-2	.	TGTGCCTGGGGGCAGGAGAACACCGGGGAGCTGTTTTTT	CAWGQENTGELFF
many	TRBV4-1	TRBJ1-1	.	TGCGCCAGCAGCCAAGATGATCTGGTAGCTGAAGCTTTCTTT	CASSQDDLVAEAFF
.	TRBV19	TRBJ2-7	.	TGTGCCAGTAGTATAGGCGGCTCCTACGAGCAGTACTTC	CASSIGGSYEQYF
many	TRBV28	TRBJ2-4	.	TGTGCCAGCAGTTTACCGGGCTCGCCGAGACCCAAAAACATTCAGTACTTC	CASSLPGSPRPKNIQYF
many	TRBV5-1	TRBJ2-1	.	TGCGCCAGCAGCTTGGCAGGGGGGACCTACAATGAGCAGTTCTTC	CASSLAGGTYNEQFF
many	TRBV29-1	TRBJ2-2	.	TGCAGCGTTAGGGCCGGGGGCACCGGGGAGCTGTTTTTT	CSVRAGGTGELFF
many	TRBV14	TRBJ2-3	.	TGTGCCAGCAGCCAGGAAGAAGGCGATACGCAGTATTTT	CASSQEEGDTQYF
many	TRBV5-1	TRBJ1-1	TRBD1	TGCGCCAGCTCCGCGGGGACAGCGAACACTGAAGCTTTCTTT	CASSAGTANTEAFF
.	TRBV5-4	TRBJ2-7	.	TGTGCCAGGGGCACCGGACTCTCCTGCGAGCAGTACTTC	CARGTGLSCEQYF
many	TRBV6-2/TRBV6-3	TRBJ2-7	TRBD2	TGTGCCAGCAGTTACCAGGGACTAGCGTCCGTATTCGGCTACGAGCAGTACTTC	CASSYQGLASVFGYEQYF
many	TRBV12-3/TRBV12-4	TRBJ2-6	TRBD2	TGTGCCAGCAGGGGCGGGGGGATTCATGCGGCTGGGGCCAACGTCCTGACTTTC	CASRGGGIHAAGANVLTF
many	TRBV29-1	TRBJ2-3	.	TGCAGCGTTGACGGGGGTTTGGATACGCAGTATTTT	CSVDGGLDTQYF
many	TRBV11-1	TRBJ2-3	.	TGTGCCAGCAGCTTAGACCCGCTAATTACAGATACGCAGTATTTT	CASSLDPLITDTQYF
many	TRBV29-1	TRBJ1-1	.	TGCAGCGCGGCGAGAGGAGCTGAAGCTTTCTTT	CSAARGAEAFF
many	TRBV6-2/TRBV6-3	TRBJ1-1	.	TGTGCCAGCAGTGCTGCCAGGGTTGTTGGTGAAGCTTTCTTT	CASSAARVVGEAFF
many	TRBV18	TRBJ2-3	.	TGTGCCAGCTCACCCGACACAGATACGCAGTATTTT	CASSPDTDTQYF
many	TRBV20-1	TRBJ1-3	.	TGCAGTGCTAGAGATTTTAGCTCTGGAAACACCATATATTTT	CSARDFSSGNTIYF
few	TRBV3-1	TRBJ2-1	.	TGTGCCAGCAGCCGGGCGGGGATCAATGAGCAGTTCTTC	CASSRAGINEQFF
.	TRBV11-3	TRBJ1-1	.	TGTGCCAGCAGCACCAACCAGGGAACTGAAGCTTTCTTT	CASSTNQGTEAFF